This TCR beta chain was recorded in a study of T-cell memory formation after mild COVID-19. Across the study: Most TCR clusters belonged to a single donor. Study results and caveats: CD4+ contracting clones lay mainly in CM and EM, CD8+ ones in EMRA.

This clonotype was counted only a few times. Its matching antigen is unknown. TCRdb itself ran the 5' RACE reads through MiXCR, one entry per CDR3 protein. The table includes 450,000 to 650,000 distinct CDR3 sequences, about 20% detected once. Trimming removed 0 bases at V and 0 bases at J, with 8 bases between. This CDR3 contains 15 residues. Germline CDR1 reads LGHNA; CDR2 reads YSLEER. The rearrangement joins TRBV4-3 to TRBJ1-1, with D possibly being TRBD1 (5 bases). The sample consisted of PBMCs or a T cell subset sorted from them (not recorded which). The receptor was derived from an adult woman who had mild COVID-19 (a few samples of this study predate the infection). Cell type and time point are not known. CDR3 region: CASSQEEGLNTEAFF. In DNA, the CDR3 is TGCGCCAGCAGCCAAGAAGAGGGGCTGAACACTGAAGCTTTCTTT.